This section outlines one T cell receptor beta chain sequence together with its context. Some clones are missing from TCRdb's copy, which holds only in-frame ones; the method was immunoSEQ multiplex PCR. The sample lists approximately 200,000 clones, around 88% occurring once. The sample comes from a study of blood T cell repertoires in COVID-19. V was clipped by 7 bases and J by 3 bases, with 8 bases between them. This CDR3 has 11 amino acids. Germline CDR1 is SGHKS and CDR2 is YYEKEE (reference sequence). This chain links TRBV5-5 with TRBJ2-7; D is perhaps TRBD2 (5 bases). The sequence was obtained from a woman in her 30s with acute or convalescent COVID-19. The sequencing input was peripheral blood. CDR3 nucleotide sequence: TGTGCCAGCCTTGGGAGCTACGAGCAGTACTTC. It translates to CASLGSYEQYF.